This T cell receptor beta chain emerged from a study of cytomegalovirus exposure and HLA in healthy donors. 13 Jbeta primers and 60 Vbeta primers were used for the PCR. Per the original data handling: A follow-up analysis tallied 73 million or so unique TCR beta chains, roughly 11 million shared. Clones were sequenced by immunoSEQ multiplex PCR, and TCRdb holds only the in-frame ones, with some missing. D and trimming were read from the DNA, whereas the V and J calls and clone size are those reported in that table. This table holds more than 110,000 clones, approximately 77% found once. V gave up 7 bases and J gave up 7 bases, with 17 bases separating them. Germline lookup yields CDR1 SNHLY and CDR2 FYNNEI. CDR3 length: 15 residues.

The receptor comes from a woman aged 45-60 years in good health and CMV-seronegative. Input material: PBMCs. The gene calls are TRBV2 and TRBJ1-6; D might be TRBD1 (6 bases). The CDR3: CASIIQGAENSPLHF. The CDR3 nucleotides are TGTGCCAGCATTATACAGGGAGCGGAAAATTCACCCCTCCACTTT.